This TCR beta chain was sequenced during a study of OX40 agonist ivuxolimab in advanced cancers. Study in general: Hepatocellular carcinoma, melanoma, renal cell or head and neck cancer affected the dose-escalation patients. One patient with hepatocellular carcinoma and two with cutaneous melanoma, three in all, had partial responses. Study results and caveats: At doses 0.1 to 3.0 mg/kg, CD4+ and CD8+ clones expanded.

Germline loops: CDR1 MNHEY, CDR2 SVGAGI. The CDR3 runs 16 residues. The ends were cut back, 2 bases at V and 7 bases at J, with 17 bases in the middle. This clone was counted a single time. Its specificity is unknown. Systemic immunosuppression or a history of autoimmune disease excluded patients. TCRdb's table, derived via immunoSEQ multiplex PCR, lists solely in-frame clones and lacks some. This sample has tens of thousands of clones; 80% to 95% occur once, and the top ten carry roughly 13%. This sequence originates from an adult with an advanced solid tumor such as melanoma, head and neck, liver or kidney cancer. V is TRBV6-5 and J is TRBJ2-2; possibly TRBD1 or TRBD2 for D (5 bases each). The source was CD4+ or CD8+ T cells sorted from blood, collected in a trial of the OX40 agonist ivuxolimab. Here the CDR3 reads CASSYGVRGGIGELFF. The CDR3 DNA follows: TGTGCCAGCAGTTACGGGGTACGGGGCGGTATCGGGGAGCTGTTTTTT.